This T cell receptor beta chain is from a study of beta chain features in type 1 diabetes. Overall study context: Healthy donors and patients showed comparable age, gender and cell yields. Study results and limitations: Short templates might get an advantage during PCR, and this would be equal in patients and controls.

Naive, central memory, regulatory and stem cell-like memory cells within the CD4+ compartment were sorted using CD45RO/CCR7/CD25/CD127/CD95/CD27. The CDR3 has 16 amino acids. Germline V gene data show CDR1 as SQVTM and CDR2 as ANQGSEA. V lost 5 bases to trimming and J lost 0 bases, with 17 bases between them. As regards this clone: Its antigen is not identified.

Reverse transcribing all isolated RNA meant expressed TCRB transcripts were sequenced. Using immunoSEQ multiplex PCR, the repertoire was profiled, and TCRdb retains in-frame clones only, with some absent. The data hold over 100,000 clones, with roughly 43% observed a single time. This TCR came from a woman between 18 and 30 years old in good health. The material sequenced was stem cell memory CD4+ T cells from blood. The V call is TRBV29-1, the J call TRBJ1-3; D is unclear. The CDR3 is CSVSGKAGSSGNTIYF. The CDR3 DNA reads as TGCAGCGTTTCCGGGAAGGCGGGAAGCTCTGGAAACACCATATATTTT.